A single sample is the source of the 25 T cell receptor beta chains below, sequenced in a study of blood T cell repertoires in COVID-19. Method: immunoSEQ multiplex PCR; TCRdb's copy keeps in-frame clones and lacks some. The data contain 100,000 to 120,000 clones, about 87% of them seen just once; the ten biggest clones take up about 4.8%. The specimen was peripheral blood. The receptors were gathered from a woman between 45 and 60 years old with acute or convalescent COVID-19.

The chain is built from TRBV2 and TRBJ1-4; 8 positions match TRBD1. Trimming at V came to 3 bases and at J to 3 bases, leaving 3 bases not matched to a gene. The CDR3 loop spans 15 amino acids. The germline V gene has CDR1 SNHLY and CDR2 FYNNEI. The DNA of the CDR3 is TGTGCCAGCAGTGACAGGGGGCGGTCTAATGAAAAACTGTTTTTT. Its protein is CASSDRGRSNEKLFF. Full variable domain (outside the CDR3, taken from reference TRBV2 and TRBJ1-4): EPEVTQTPSHQVTQMGQEVILRCVPISNHLYFYWYRQILGQKVEFLVSFYNNEISEKSEIFDDQFSVERPDGSNFTLKIRSTKLEDSAMYFCASSDRGRSNEKLFFGSGTQLSVL.

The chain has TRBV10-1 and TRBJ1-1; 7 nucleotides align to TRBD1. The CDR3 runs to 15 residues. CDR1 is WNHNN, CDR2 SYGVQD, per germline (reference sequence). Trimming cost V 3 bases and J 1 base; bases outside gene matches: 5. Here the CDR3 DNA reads TGCGCCAGCAGTGACCATCGACAGGGGAACACTGAAGCTTTCTTT. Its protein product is CASSDHRQGNTEAFF.

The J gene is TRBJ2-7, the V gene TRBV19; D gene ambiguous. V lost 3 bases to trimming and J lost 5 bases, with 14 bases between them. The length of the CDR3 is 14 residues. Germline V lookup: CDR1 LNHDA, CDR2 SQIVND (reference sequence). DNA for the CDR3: TGTGCCAGTAGTATGTGGCAGGCCCCGGACGAGCAGTACTTC. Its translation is CASSMWQAPDEQYF.

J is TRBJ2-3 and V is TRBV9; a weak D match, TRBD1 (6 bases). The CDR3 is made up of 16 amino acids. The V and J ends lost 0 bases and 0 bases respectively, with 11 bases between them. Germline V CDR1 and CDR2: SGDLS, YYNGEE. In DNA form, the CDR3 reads TGTGCCAGCAGCGTAGTGCCAGGGGCGAGCACAGATACGCAGTATTTT. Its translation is CASSVVPGASTDTQYF. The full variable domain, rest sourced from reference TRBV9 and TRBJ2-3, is DSGVTQTPKHLITATGQRVTLRCSPRSGDLSVYWYQQSLDQGLQFLIQYYNGEERAKGNILERFSAQQFPDLHSELNLSSLELGDSALYFCASSVVPGASTDTQYFGPGTRLTVL.

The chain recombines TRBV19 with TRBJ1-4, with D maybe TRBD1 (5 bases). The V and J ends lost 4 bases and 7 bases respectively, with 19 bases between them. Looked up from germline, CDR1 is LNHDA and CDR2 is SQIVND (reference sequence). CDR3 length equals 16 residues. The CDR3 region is CASSKGSRAEGEKLFF. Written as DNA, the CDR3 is TGTGCCAGTAGTAAGGGTAGCAGGGCGGAAGGTGAAAAACTGTTTTTT.

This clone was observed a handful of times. The CDR3 reads CAWSGTGEAFF. The CDR3 nucleotides read TGTGCCTGGAGTGGGACGGGGGAAGCTTTCTTT. The V call is TRBV30, the J call TRBJ1-1; D call uncertain. The CDR3 consists of 11 residues. Germline V CDR1 and CDR2: GTSNPN, SVGIG (reference sequence). V lost 1 base and J 8 bases, leaving 8 bases between the germline ends. The full variable domain, its missing parts supplied by reference TRBV30 and TRBJ1-1, is SQTIHQWPATLVQPVGSPLSLECTVEGTSNPNLYWYRQAAGRGLQLLFYSVGIGQISSEVPQNLSASRPQDRQFILSSKKLLLSDSGFYLCAWSGTGEAFFGQGTRLTVV.

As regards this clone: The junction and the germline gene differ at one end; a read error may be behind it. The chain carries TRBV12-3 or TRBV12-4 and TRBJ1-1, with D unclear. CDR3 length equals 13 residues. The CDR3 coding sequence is TGTGCCAGCAGTTTAGCGGAGAACGCTGAAGCTTTCTTT. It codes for CASSLAENAEAFF.

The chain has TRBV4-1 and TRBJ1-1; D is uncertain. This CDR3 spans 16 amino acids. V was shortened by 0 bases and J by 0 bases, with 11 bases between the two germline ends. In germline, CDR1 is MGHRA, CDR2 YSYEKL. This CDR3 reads CASSQEPQLMNTEAFF. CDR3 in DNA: TGCGCCAGCAGCCAAGAACCACAGCTCATGAACACTGAAGCTTTCTTT.

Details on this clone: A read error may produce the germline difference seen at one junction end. The CDR3 spells CASSQQGPSGNIIYF. The CDR3 bases are TGTGCCAGCAGCCAGCAGGGGCCCTCTGGAAACATCATATATTTT. The gene calls are TRBV7-3 and TRBJ1-3; D may be TRBD1 (6 bases). This CDR3 has 15 residues. The V gene's germline CDR1 is SGHTA and CDR2 FQGTGA.

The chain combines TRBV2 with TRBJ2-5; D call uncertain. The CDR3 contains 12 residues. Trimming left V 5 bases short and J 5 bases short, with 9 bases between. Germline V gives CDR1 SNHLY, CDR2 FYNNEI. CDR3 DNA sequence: TGTGCCAGCAGTAGAGGAGAGGAGACCCAGTACTTC. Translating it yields CASSRGEETQYF.

The CDR3, as DNA: TGTGCCAGCAGTGAATCAGGGGAACTAGGAGCCTTCGCTGAAGCTTTCTTT. This sequence encodes CASSESGELGAFAEAFF. V usage is TRBV25-1 and J usage is TRBJ1-1, with D perhaps matching TRBD1 (6 bases). This CDR3 contains 17 residues. The ends were cut back, 1 base at V and 6 bases at J, with 21 bases in the middle. Germline V lookup: CDR1 MGHDK, CDR2 SYGVNS.

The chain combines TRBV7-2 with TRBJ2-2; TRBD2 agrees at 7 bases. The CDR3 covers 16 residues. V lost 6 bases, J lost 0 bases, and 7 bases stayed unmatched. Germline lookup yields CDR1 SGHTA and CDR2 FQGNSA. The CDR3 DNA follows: TGTGCCAGCAGGTCCTCCCTAGCGGCGAACACCGGGGAGCTGTTTTTT. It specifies CASRSSLAANTGELFF.

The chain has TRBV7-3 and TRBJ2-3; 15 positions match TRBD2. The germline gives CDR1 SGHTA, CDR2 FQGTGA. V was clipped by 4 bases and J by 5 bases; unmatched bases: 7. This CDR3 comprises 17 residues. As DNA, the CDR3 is TGTGCCAGCAGCTCGGGACTAGCGGGGGGAGGGAGAGATACGCAGTATTTT. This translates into CASSSGLAGGGRDTQYF.

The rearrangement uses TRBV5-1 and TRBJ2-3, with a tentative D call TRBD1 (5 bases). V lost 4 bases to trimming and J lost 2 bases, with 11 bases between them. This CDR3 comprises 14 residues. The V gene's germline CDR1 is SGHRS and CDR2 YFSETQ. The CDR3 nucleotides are TGCGCCAGCAGCCTGGGGCAGGTCACAGATACGCAGTATTTT. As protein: CASSLGQVTDTQYF.

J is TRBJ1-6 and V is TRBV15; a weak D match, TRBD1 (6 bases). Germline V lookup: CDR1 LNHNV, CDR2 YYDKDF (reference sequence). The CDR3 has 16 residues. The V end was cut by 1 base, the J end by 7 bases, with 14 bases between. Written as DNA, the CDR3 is TGTGCCACCAGCAGAGGTCGGACAGTAGTAAATTCACCCCTCCACTTT. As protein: CATSRGRTVVNSPLHF.

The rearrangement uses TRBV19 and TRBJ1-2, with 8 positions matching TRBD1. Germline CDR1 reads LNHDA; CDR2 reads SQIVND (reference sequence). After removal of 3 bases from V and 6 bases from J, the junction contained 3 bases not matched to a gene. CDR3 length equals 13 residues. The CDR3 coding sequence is TGTGCCAGTAGTATCCAGGGGGCGCATGGCTACACCTTC. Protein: CASSIQGAHGYTF.

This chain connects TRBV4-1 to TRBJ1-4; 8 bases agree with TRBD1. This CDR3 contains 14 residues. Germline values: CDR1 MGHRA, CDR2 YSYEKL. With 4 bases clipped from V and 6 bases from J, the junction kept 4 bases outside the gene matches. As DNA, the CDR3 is TGCGCCAGCAGCCGACAGGGGAGTTATGAAAAACTGTTTTTT. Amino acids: CASSRQGSYEKLFF.

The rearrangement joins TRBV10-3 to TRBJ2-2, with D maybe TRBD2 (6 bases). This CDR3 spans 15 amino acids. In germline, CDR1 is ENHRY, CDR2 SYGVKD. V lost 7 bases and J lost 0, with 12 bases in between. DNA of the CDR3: TGTGCCATCAACTCCGGGACTGCGAACACCGGGGAGCTGTTTTTT. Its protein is CAINSGTANTGELFF.

The CDR3 DNA reads TGCGCCAGCAGCCTCGCGGTGGTTTGGGATGAGCAGTTCTTC. It specifies CASSLAVVWDEQFF. This chain links TRBV4-3 with TRBJ2-1; D gene ambiguous. V was clipped by 4 bases and J by 8 bases, with 15 bases between them. The germline CDR1 and CDR2 sequences are LGHNA and YSLEER. This CDR3 region has 14 residues.

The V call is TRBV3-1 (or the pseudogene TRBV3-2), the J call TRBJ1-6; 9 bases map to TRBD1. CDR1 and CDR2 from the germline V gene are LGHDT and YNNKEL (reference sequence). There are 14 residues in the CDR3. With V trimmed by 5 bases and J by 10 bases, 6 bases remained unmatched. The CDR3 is CASSITGGSSPLHF. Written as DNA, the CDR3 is TGTGCCAGCAGCATAACAGGGGGCAGCTCACCCCTCCACTTT.

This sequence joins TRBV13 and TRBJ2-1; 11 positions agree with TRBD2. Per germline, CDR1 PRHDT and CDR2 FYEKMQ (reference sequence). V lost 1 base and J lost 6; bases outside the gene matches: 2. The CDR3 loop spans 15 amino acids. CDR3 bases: TGTGCCAGCAGCTTAGTAGCGGGGGGGTTCAATGAGCAGTTCTTC. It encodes CASSLVAGGFNEQFF.

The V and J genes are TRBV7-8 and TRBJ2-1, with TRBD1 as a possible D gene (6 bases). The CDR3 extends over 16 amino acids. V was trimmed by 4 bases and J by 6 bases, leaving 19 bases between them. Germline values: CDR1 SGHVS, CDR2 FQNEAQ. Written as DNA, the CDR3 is TGTGCCAGCAGCTCTATTTACAGGGCAGTGTCCAATGAGCAGTTCTTC. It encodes CASSSIYRAVSNEQFF.

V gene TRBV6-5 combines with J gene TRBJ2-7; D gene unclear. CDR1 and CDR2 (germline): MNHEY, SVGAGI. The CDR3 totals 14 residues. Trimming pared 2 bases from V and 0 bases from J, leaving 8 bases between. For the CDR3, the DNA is TGTGCCAGCAGTTACAGCAAACGCTCCTACGAGCAGTACTTC. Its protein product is CASSYSKRSYEQYF.

The CDR3 protein is CAWRTGDEKLFF. CDR3 DNA sequence: TGTGCCTGGCGAACCGGGGATGAAAAACTGTTTTTT. The J gene is TRBJ1-4, the V gene TRBV30; D is unclear. This CDR3 comprises 12 residues. CDR1 and CDR2 from the germline V gene are GTSNPN and SVGIG (reference sequence). The V end was cut by 5 bases, the J end by 6 bases, with 10 bases between.

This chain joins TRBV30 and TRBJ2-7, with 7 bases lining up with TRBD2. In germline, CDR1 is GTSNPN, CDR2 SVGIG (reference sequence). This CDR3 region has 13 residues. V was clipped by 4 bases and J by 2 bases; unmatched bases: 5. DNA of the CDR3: TGTGCCTGGACCCCGGGAGGTACCTACGAGCAGTACTTC. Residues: CAWTPGGTYEQYF.